What follows are 18 T cell receptor beta chains derived from one specimen sequenced in a study of blood T cell repertoires in COVID-19. Clones were read by immunoSEQ multiplex PCR, and TCRdb kept only the in-frame ones, dropping some. In the table there are about 59,000 clones, roughly 79% of which are singletons. The sample comprised peripheral blood. Source of these receptors: a man aged 60-69 years with acute or convalescent COVID-19.

This clone was detected once. CDR3 DNA sequence: TGTGCCAGCAGCTTAGGGGCCAGGGGGCTAGGTAATTCACCCCTCCACTTT. Translating gives CASSLGARGLGNSPLHF. The rearrangement joins TRBV11-2 to TRBJ1-6, with 8 bases identical to TRBD1. J gave up 6 bases and V 1 base, and 8 bases lay outside the gene matches. From germline, CDR1 is SGHAT and CDR2 FQNNGV. CDR3 length equals 17 residues.

The V call is TRBV27, the J call TRBJ1-1, with D uncertain. Germline CDR1 MNHEY, CDR2 SMNVEV (reference sequence). This CDR3 region has 11 residues. Between the trimmed V and J ends, which lost 10 bases and 2 bases, there was a span of 8 bases. CDR3 in DNA: TGTGCCACCGCGGGAAACACTGAAGCTTTCTTT. Amino acids: CATAGNTEAFF.

The genes are TRBV7-9 and TRBJ1-3, with 8 bases matching TRBD1. The V segment lost 5 bases and the J segment 8 bases; nucleotides outside the gene matches: 8. CDR1 and CDR2 from the germline V gene are SEHNR and FQNEAQ (reference sequence). The CDR3 has 14 amino acids. This CDR3 is CASSQDREWDTIYF. CDR3 bases: TGTGCCAGCAGCCAGGACAGGGAGTGGGACACCATATATTTT.

This rearrangement joins TRBV7-2 to TRBJ1-2, with 10 positions matching TRBD1. Trimming removed 1 base from V and 4 bases from J; junction bases left unmatched: 6. The CDR3 sequence is 16 residues long. Germline V gene lookup returns CDR1 SGHTA and CDR2 FQGNSA. The CDR3 DNA is TGTGCCAGCAGCTTAGGATGGGACAGGGGCGGCTATGGCTACACCTTC. As protein: CASSLGWDRGGYGYTF.

The rearrangement uses TRBV11-1 and TRBJ2-1; the match to TRBD1 covers 9 bases. Per germline, CDR1 SGHAT and CDR2 FQDESV (reference sequence). This CDR3 contains 16 residues. V was pared by 5 bases and J by 8 bases, with 13 bases of the junction left unmatched. In nucleotides, the CDR3 is TGTGCCAGCAGCCCACATGCGACAGGGGGGGCCTATGAGCAGTTCTTC. Translation: CASSPHATGGAYEQFF.

V is TRBV6-5 and J is TRBJ1-6; D may be TRBD1 (6 bases). The V end lost 5 bases, the J end lost 7 bases, and 9 bases lay between the germline ends. The germline CDR1 and CDR2 sequences are MNHEY and SVGAGI. The CDR3 has 13 residues. Here the CDR3 DNA reads TGTGCCAGCAGTATCGACAGGAATTCACCCCTCCACTTT. The encoded protein is CASSIDRNSPLHF.

The rearrangement joins TRBV28 to TRBJ1-6, with 8 bases aligning to TRBD1. The CDR3 sequence is 14 residues long. After removal of 6 bases from V and 5 bases from J, the junction contained 3 bases not matched to a gene. Germline assignment: CDR1 MDHEN and CDR2 SYDVKM. The DNA of the CDR3 is TGTGCCAGCAGAGCAGGGGGCGATAATTCACCCCTCCACTTT. Amino acid sequence: CASRAGGDNSPLHF.

This chain connects TRBV6-1 to TRBJ1-2, with D unclear. The V gene's germline CDR1 is MNHNS and CDR2 SASEGT. The CDR3 sequence is 14 residues long. Trimming cost V 2 bases and J 4 bases, with 11 bases left between them. DNA of the CDR3: TGTGCCAGCAGTGAAATTCCCGAGTTCTATGGCTACACCTTC. As protein: CASSEIPEFYGYTF.

The V call is TRBV4-2, the J call TRBJ1-1; D is undetermined. This CDR3 region has 14 residues. V lost 0 bases and J 3 bases, leaving 8 bases between the germline ends. Germline V gene lookup returns CDR1 LGHNA and CDR2 YNFKEQ. The CDR3 sequence is CASSQDTRDTEAFF. The CDR3 nucleotides read TGTGCCAGCAGCCAAGATACCCGGGACACTGAAGCTTTCTTT.

The rearrangement links TRBV19 to TRBJ2-2, with D possibly TRBD2 on 5 matching bases. CDR3 length: 13 amino acids. Per germline, CDR1 LNHDA and CDR2 SQIVND (reference sequence). V dropped 8 bases and J dropped 7 bases, with 14 bases sitting between them. CDR3 in DNA: TGTGCCAGTCGGGGTCAGACAATCGGGGAGCTGTTTTTT. It is translated as CASRGQTIGELFF. Looking up the rest from reference TRBV19 and TRBJ2-2 gives the full variable domain: DGGITQSPKYLFRKEGQNVTLSCEQNLNHDAMYWYRQDPGQGLRLIYYSQIVNDFQKGDIAEGYSVSREKKESFPLTVTSAQKNPTAFYLCASRGQTIGELFFGEGSRLTVL.

This chain uses TRBV5-1 with TRBJ1-1; D gene uncertain. CDR3 length: 14 residues. With 4 bases removed from V and 0 bases from J, the gap between germline ends came to 10 bases. Germline lookup yields CDR1 SGHRS and CDR2 YFSETQ. This CDR3 reads CASSREFMNTEAFF. The CDR3 DNA reads as TGCGCCAGCAGCAGAGAATTTATGAACACTGAAGCTTTCTTT.

The rearrangement joins TRBV2 to TRBJ1-2; no clear D. This CDR3 is 13 amino acids long. Germline-derived CDR1 and CDR2 are SNHLY and FYNNEI. V was cut by 5 bases and J by 4 bases, with 11 bases left in between. The CDR3 DNA sequence: TGTGCCAGCAGTCCCACTAGCAGCTATGGCTACACCTTC. It specifies CASSPTSSYGYTF.

The V call is TRBV7-6, the J call TRBJ2-5; TRBD1 matches at 7 bases. The junction had 6 bases not matched to a gene; V was cut back by 3 bases and J by 2 bases. CDR1 and CDR2 (germline): SGHVS, FNYEAQ. The CDR3 extends over 15 amino acids. The CDR3 DNA is TGTGCCAGCAGCTTGGGACAGACAACACAAGAGACCCAGTACTTC. Its protein product is CASSLGQTTQETQYF.

The chain couples TRBV5-1 to TRBJ2-1; TRBD1 might be the D (5 bases). There are 13 residues in the CDR3. Germline V lookup: CDR1 SGHRS, CDR2 YFSETQ. The V gene lost 0 bases and the J gene lost 7 bases, with 8 bases spanning the gap. CDR3 coding DNA: TGCGCCAGCAGCTTGGGGGGCCATAATGAGCAGTTCTTC. This sequence encodes CASSLGGHNEQFF.

This rearrangement joins TRBV12-5 to TRBJ1-1; D not resolved. Looked up from germline, CDR1 is LGHNT and CDR2 is FRNRAP. This CDR3 comprises 12 residues. V gave up 8 bases and J gave up 0 bases, with 7 bases separating them. The CDR3: CASRAVNTEAFF. For the CDR3, the DNA is TGTGCTAGTCGAGCTGTGAACACTGAAGCTTTCTTT.

This chain uses TRBV5-5 with TRBJ2-1; 8 bases match TRBD1. The CDR3 is made up of 15 amino acids. CDR1 SGHKS and CDR2 YYEKEE come from the germline V gene (reference sequence). Trimming took 4 bases from V and 4 from J; bases not matched to a gene: 7. The CDR3 here is CASSPGGQVYNEQFF. The CDR3 DNA reads TGTGCCAGCAGCCCAGGGGGACAGGTATACAATGAGCAGTTCTTC.

This clone has more than one count but fewer than ten. The chain joins TRBV5-4 to TRBJ1-2; TRBD1 aligns across 7 bases. Germline assignment: CDR1 SGHNT and CDR2 YYREEE (reference sequence). This CDR3 has 13 residues. Losses at the gene ends were 0 bases for V and 8 bases for J; bases not matched to a gene: 4. CDR3: CASSLETGSGYTF. CDR3 bases: TGTGCCAGCAGCTTGGAGACAGGGTCGGGCTACACCTTC.

The rearrangement joins TRBV6-1 to TRBJ1-1, with D tentatively TRBD1 (5 bases). The CDR3 is made up of 15 amino acids. Germline CDR1 and CDR2: MNHNS and SASEGT. With 3 bases removed from V and 2 bases from J, the gap between germline ends came to 13 bases. This chain's CDR3 is CASSDLARVNTEAFF. CDR3 sequence (DNA): TGTGCCAGCAGTGACCTGGCCAGGGTTAACACTGAAGCTTTCTTT.